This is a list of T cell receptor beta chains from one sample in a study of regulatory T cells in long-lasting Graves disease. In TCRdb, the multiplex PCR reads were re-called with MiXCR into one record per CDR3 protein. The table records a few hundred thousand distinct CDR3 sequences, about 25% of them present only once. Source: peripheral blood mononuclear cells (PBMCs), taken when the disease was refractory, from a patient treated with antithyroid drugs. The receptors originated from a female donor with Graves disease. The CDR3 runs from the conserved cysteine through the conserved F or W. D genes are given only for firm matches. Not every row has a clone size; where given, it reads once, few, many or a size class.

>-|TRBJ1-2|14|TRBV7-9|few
TGTGCCAGCAGCTTCGAGGGAAATAACTATGGCTACACCTTC
CASSFEGNNYGYTF
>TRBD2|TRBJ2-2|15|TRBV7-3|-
TGTGCCAGCAGCTTCGGACTAGCGGAAACCGGGGAGCTGTTTTTT
CASSFGLAETGELFF
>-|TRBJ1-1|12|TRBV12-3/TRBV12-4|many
TGTGCCAGCAGTTACCAAAACACTGAAGCTTTCTTT
CASSYQNTEAFF
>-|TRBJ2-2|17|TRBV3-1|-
TGTGCCAGCAGCCAAGAAGATCGTCTGGTGAACACCGGGGAGCTGTTTTTT
CASSQEDRLVNTGELFF
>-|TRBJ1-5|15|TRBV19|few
TGTGCCAGTAGTATAAACGGGCAAGCAAATCAGCCCCAGCATTTT
CASSINGQANQPQHF
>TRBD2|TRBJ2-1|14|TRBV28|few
TGTGCCAGCAGGGCATATGGCGGGAGAGGTGAGCAGTTCTTC
CASRAYGGRGEQFF
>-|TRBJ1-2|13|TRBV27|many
TGTGCCAGCAGTTTAGACAGGTATAAAGGCTACACCTTC
CASSLDRYKGYTF
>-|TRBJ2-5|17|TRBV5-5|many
TGTGCCAGCAGCTTGGAGGCATCCATGGAATTACAAGAGACCCAGTACTTC
CASSLEASMELQETQYF
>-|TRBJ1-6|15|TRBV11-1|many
TGTGCCAGCAGCTTAAGTGACAGCGATAATTCACCCCTCCACTTT
CASSLSDSDNSPLHF
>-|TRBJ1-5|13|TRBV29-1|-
TGCAGCGTTTCCCTTGTAGGGAATCAGCCCCAGCATTTT
CSVSLVGNQPQHF
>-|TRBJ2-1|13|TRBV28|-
TGTGCCAGCAGTCCAGGTCACTACAATGAGCAGTTCTTC
CASSPGHYNEQFF
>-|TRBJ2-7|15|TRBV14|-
TGTGCCAGCAGTCAACGCGGGGGCTCGGTTTACGAGCAGTACTTC
CASSQRGGSVYEQYF
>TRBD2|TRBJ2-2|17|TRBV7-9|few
TGTGCCAGCAGCTTGGCGGGACTAGCGGTTCTCACCGGGGAGCTGTTTTTT
CASSLAGLAVLTGELFF
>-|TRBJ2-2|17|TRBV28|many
TGTGCCAGCAGTCCACTCACGTCCCCAGGGGACACCGGGGAGCTGTTTTTT
CASSPLTSPGDTGELFF
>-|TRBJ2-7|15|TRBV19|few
TGTGCCAGTAGTATCGTGGGCAGGAGCTCCTACGAGCAGTACTTC
CASSIVGRSSYEQYF
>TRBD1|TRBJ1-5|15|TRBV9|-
TGTGCCAGCAGCGTGGATGGACAGGGCGGTCAGCCCCAGCATTTT
CASSVDGQGGQPQHF
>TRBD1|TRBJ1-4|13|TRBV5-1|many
TGCGCCAGCAGCTCGGGACAGCTCGAAAAACTGTTTTTT
CASSSGQLEKLFF
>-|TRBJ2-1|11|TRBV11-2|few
TGTGCCAGCAGTCCTATGAATGAGCAGTTCTTC
CASSPMNEQFF
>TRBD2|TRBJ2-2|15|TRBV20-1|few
TGCAGTGCTAAAGACGGACTAGCGAACACCGGGGAGCTGTTTTTT
CSAKDGLANTGELFF
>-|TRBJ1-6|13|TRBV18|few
TGTGCCAGCTCGCATGAATCGGGTTCACCCCTCCACTTT
CASSHESGSPLHF
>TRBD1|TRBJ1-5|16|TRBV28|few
TGTGCCAGCAGTCCTGCGACAGGGGGTCACAATCAGCCCCAGCATTTT
CASSPATGGHNQPQHF
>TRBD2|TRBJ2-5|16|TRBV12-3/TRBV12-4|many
TGTGCCAGCAGTTTAGCTAGCGGGAGTCGTCAGGAGACCCAGTACTTC
CASSLASGSRQETQYF
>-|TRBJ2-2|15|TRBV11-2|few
TGTGCCAGCACCCTCACTTTAGCGAACACCGGGGAGCTGTTTTTT
CASTLTLANTGELFF
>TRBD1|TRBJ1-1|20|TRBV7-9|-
TGTGCCAGCAGCTTAGTTCTGGTCCTGGGACAGACTAACATGAACACTGAAGCTTTCTTT
CASSLVLVLGQTNMNTEAFF
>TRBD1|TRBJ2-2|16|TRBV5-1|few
TGCGCCAGCAGCCCCAGACAGGGGATTGACACCGGGGAGCTGTTTTTT
CASSPRQGIDTGELFF
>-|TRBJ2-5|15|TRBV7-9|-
TGTGCCAGCAGCTTACGACTACCTCTGGAGGAGACCCAGTACTTC
CASSLRLPLEETQYF
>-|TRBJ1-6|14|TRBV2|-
TGTGCCAGCAGTGAAGACCCAATGGGGTCACCCCTCCACTTT
CASSEDPMGSPLHF
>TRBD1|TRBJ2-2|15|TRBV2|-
TGTGCCAGCCGCGGGACAGGGGGTAACACCGGGGAGCTGTTTTTT
CASRGTGGNTGELFF
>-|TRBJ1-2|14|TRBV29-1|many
TGCAGCGTTGAATGGCGTGGGCATGACTATGGCTACACCTTC
CSVEWRGHDYGYTF
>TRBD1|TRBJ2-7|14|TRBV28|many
TGTGCCAGCCGAGGCCATCAGGGGGTTGACGAGCAGTACTTC
CASRGHQGVDEQYF
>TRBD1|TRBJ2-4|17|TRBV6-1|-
TGTGCCAGCACCCCAGGGGGCAGGGGAGCCACCAAAAACATTCAGTACTTC
CASTPGGRGATKNIQYF
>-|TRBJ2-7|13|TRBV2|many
TGTGCCAGCAACGATAGACCCGCTCTGGAGCAGTACTTC
CASNDRPALEQYF
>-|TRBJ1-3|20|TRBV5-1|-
TGCGCCAGCAGCTTGGAGAGCCGGTTTGTAGACTTCGACTCTGGAAACACCATATATTTT
CASSLESRFVDFDSGNTIYF
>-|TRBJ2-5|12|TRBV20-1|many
TGCAGTGCTCGTTGGGGGCAGGAGACCCAGTACTTC
CSARWGQETQYF
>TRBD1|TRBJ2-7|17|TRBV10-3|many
TGTGCCATCAGTGATACTCGGGACAGGGGAAGGGCCTACGAGCAGTACTTC
CAISDTRDRGRAYEQYF
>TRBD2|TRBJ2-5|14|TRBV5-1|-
TGCGCCAGCAGCCCTAGCGGCCTACCAGAGACCCAGTACTTC
CASSPSGLPETQYF
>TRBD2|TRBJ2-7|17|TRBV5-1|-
TGCGCCAGCAGCTTGCCGAGCGAGCGGGAAGGAGCCTACGAGCAGTACTTC
CASSLPSEREGAYEQYF
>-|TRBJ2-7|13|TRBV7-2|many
TGTGCCAGCAGCCCCGTCCCCTCCTACGAGCAGTACTTC
CASSPVPSYEQYF
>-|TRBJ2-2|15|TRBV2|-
TGTGCCAGCGCGGTGGGAGCGGTGAACACCGGGGAGCTGTTTTTT
CASAVGAVNTGELFF
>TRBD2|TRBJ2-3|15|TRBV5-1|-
TGCGCCAGCAGCCCGGGACTAGCGGACACAGATACGCAGTATTTT
CASSPGLADTDTQYF
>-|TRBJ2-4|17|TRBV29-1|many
TGCAGCGTTGAGATCAACGACCTTACACCAGCCAAAAACATTCAGTACTTC
CSVEINDLTPAKNIQYF
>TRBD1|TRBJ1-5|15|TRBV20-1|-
TGCAGTGCTAGAGAGGCAGGGACAGGCAATCAGCCCCAGCATTTT
CSAREAGTGNQPQHF
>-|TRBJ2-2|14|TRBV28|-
TGTGCCAGCGTGGGCCAGTTGGGAACCGGGGAGCTGTTTTTT
CASVGQLGTGELFF
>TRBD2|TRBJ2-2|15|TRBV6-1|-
TGTGCCAGCATATCCGGGACTATGAACACCGGGGAGCTGTTTTTT
CASISGTMNTGELFF
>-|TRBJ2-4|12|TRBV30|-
TGTGCCTGGAGGCTCAGGGGAAACATTCAGTACTTC
CAWRLRGNIQYF
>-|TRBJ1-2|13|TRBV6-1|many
TGTGCCAGCAGTCACCCCAGGGGTAATGGCTACACCTTC
CASSHPRGNGYTF
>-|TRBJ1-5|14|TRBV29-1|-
TGCAGCGTTGAAGGGTCCACCTACAATCAGCCCCAGCATTTT
CSVEGSTYNQPQHF
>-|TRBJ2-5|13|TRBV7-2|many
TGTGCCAGCAGCACGCAGGGAGAAGAGACCCAGTACTTC
CASSTQGEETQYF
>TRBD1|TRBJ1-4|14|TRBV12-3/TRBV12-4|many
TGTGCCAGCAGTTTCGGGACAGAGGGTGAAAAACTGTTTTTT
CASSFGTEGEKLFF
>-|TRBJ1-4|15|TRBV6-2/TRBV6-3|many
TGTGCCAGCAGACTTCCGGTCAGGGGTGATGAAAAACTGTTTTTT
CASRLPVRGDEKLFF
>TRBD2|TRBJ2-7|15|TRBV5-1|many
TGCGCCAGCAGCCCGATGAGCGGGAGGCCCTACGAGCAGTACTTC
CASSPMSGRPYEQYF
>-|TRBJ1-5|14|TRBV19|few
TGTGCCAGTAAGGGCGGGGGTAATCATCAGCCCCAGCATTTT
CASKGGGNHQPQHF
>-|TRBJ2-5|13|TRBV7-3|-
TGTGCCAACAGCTTAACCCGATTGGAGACCCAGTACTTC
CANSLTRLETQYF
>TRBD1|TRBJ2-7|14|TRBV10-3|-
TGTGCCATCAGCGTCGACAGGGTTGGGAACGAGCAGTACTTC
CAISVDRVGNEQYF
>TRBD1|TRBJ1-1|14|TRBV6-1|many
TGTGCCAGCAGCTGGGGACAGGTGAACACTGAAGCTTTCTTT
CASSWGQVNTEAFF
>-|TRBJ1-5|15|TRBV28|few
TGTGCCAGCAGCTCTGAACAGGGAATCGGGCAGCCCCAGCATTTT
CASSSEQGIGQPQHF
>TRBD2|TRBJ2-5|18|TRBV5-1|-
TGCGCCAGCAGCTTGCGCCCTAGCGGGAGGGCAATGGGGGAGACCCAGTACTTC
CASSLRPSGRAMGETQYF
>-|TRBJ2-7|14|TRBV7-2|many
TGCGCCAGCAGCTCCCTGCGGGGGCAGAACGAGCAGTACTTC
CASSSLRGQNEQYF
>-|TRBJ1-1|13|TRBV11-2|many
TGTGCCAGCAGCCCCTCCTTAGGATCTGAAGCTTTCTTT
CASSPSLGSEAFF
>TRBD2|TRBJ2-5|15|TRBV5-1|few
TGCGCCAGCAGGGCTAGCGGGACAAACCAAGAGACCCAGTACTTC
CASRASGTNQETQYF